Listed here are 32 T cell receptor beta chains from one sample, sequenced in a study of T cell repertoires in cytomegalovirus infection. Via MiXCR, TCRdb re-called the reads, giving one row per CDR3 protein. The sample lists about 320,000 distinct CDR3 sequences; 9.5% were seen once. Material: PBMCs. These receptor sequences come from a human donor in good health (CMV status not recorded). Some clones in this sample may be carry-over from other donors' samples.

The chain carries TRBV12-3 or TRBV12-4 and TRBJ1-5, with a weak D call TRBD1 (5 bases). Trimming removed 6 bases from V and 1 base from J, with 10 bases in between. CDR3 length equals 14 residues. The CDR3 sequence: CASSPTASNQPQHF. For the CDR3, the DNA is TGTGCCAGCAGCCCGACAGCAAGCAATCAGCCCCAGCATTTT.

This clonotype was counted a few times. CDR3 sequence (DNA): TGTGCCAGCAGTCCCCTATCGGGGGCTCGGCAGCCCCAGCATTTT. Its translation is CASSPLSGARQPQHF. The chain is built from TRBV12-3 or TRBV12-4 and TRBJ1-5, with TRBD1 as a possible D gene (6 bases). This CDR3 is 15 amino acids long. The V and J ends lost 5 bases and 7 bases respectively, with 18 bases between them.

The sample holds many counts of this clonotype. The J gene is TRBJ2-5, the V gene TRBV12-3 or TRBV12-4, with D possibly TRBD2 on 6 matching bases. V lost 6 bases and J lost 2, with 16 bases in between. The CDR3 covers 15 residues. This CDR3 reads CASSPPTSEQETQYF. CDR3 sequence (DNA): TGTGCCAGCAGCCCCCCGACTAGTGAACAAGAGACCCAGTACTTC.

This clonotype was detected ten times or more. The CDR3 loop is CASRPRTAGNSPLHF. The CDR3 bases are TGTGCCAGCAGACCAAGGACGGCGGGTAATTCACCCCTCCACTTT. The chain links TRBV7-2 to TRBJ1-6; D not resolved. Looked up from germline, CDR1 is SGHTA and CDR2 is FQGNSA. The CDR3 runs to 15 residues. Trimming left V 6 bases short and J 6 bases short, with 15 bases between.

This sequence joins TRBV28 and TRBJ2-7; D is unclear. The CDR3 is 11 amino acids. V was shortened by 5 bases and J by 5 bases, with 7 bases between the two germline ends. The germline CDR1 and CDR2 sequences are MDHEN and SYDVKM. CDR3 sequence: CASSITNEQYF. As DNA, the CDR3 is TGTGCCAGCAGTATAACGAACGAGCAGTACTTC.

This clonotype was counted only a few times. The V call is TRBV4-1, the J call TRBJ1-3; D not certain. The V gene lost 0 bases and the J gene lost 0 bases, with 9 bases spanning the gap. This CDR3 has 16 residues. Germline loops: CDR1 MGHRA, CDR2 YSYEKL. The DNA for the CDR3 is TGCGCCAGCAGCCAAGATCTGGTTTCCTCTGGAAACACCATATATTTT. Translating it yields CASSQDLVSSGNTIYF.

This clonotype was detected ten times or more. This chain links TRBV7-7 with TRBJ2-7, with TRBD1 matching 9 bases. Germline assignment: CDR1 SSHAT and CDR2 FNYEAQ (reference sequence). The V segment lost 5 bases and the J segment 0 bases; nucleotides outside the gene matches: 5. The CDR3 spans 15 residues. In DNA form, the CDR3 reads TGTGCCAGCAGCCCTGGGACAGGGAGCTCCTACGAGCAGTACTTC. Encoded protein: CASSPGTGSSYEQYF.

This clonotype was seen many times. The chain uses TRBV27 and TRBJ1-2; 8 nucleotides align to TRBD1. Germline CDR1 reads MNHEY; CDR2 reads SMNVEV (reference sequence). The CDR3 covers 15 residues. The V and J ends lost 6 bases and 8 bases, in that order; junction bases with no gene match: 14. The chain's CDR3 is CASSLASGRGLGYTF. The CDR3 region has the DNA TGTGCCAGCAGCTTAGCCTCGGGCAGGGGGCTCGGCTACACCTTC.

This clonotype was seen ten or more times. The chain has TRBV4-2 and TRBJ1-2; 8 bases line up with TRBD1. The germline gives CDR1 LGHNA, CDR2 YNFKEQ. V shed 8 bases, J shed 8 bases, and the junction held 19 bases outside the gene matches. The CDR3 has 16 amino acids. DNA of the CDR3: TGTGCCAGCCGAAAGAAGTCGCAGGGGGCAGGTAAAGGCTACACCTTC. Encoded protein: CASRKKSQGAGKGYTF.

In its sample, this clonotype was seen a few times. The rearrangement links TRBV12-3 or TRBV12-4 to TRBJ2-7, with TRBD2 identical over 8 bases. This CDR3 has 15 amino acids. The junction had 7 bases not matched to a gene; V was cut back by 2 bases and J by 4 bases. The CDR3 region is CASSLYIGGAYEQYF. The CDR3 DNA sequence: TGTGCCAGCAGTTTATATATCGGGGGGGCGTACGAGCAGTACTTC.

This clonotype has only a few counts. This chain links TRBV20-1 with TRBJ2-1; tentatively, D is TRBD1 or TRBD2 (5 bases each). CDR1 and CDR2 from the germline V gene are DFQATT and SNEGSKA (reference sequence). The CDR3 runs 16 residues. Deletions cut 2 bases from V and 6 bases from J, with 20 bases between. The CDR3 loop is CSARMVGRIRPNEQFF. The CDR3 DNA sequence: TGCAGTGCTAGAATGGTGGGACGGATCCGACCCAATGAGCAGTTCTTC.

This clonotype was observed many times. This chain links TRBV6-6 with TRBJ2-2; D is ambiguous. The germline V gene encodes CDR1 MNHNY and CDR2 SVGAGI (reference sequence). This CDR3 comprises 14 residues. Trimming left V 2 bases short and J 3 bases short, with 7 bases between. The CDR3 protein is CASSYRRYTGELFF. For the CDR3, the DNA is TGTGCCAGCAGTTACAGACGGTACACCGGGGAGCTGTTTTTT.

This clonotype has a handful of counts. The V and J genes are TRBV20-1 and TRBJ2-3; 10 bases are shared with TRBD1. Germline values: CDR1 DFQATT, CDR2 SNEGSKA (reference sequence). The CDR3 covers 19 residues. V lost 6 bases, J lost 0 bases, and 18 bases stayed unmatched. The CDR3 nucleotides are TGCAGTGCCCTCCCTTTGGGCGCGACAGGGGGCTCTAGCACAGATACGCAGTATTTT. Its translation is CSALPLGATGGSSTDTQYF.

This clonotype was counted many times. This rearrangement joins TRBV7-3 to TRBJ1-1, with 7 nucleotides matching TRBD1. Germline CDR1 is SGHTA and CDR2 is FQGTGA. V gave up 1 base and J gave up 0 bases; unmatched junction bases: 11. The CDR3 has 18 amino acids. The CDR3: CASSLIPWDRPMNTEAFF. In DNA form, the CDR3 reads TGTGCCAGCAGCTTAATCCCCTGGGACAGACCCATGAACACTGAAGCTTTCTTT.

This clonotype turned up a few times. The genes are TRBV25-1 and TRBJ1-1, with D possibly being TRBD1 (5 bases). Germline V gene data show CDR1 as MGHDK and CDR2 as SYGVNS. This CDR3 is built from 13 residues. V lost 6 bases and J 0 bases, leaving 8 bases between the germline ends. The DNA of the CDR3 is TGTGCCAGCAGACCACAGGTGAACACTGAAGCTTTCTTT. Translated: CASRPQVNTEAFF.

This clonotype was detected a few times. The CDR3 loop reads CGNVRGQDTEAFF. In DNA, the CDR3 is TGCGGGAATGTCAGGGGGCAGGACACTGAAGCTTTCTTT. The gene calls are TRBV20-1 and TRBJ1-1, with 8 bases aligning to TRBD1. Germline V CDR1 and CDR2: DFQATT, SNEGSKA (reference sequence). CDR3 length: 13 residues.

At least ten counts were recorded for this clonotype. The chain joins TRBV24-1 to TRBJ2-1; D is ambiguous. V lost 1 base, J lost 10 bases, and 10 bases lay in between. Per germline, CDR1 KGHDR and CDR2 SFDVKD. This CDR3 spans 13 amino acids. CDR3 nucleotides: TGTGCCACCAGTGATTTTTACCTGGGGGAGCAGTTCTTC. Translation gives CATSDFYLGEQFF.

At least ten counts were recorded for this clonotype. For the CDR3, the DNA is TGTGCCAGCAGCTTAGGGGGAGGGGCTAGCGGGATAAGAACGACAGATACGCAGTATTTT. It encodes CASSLGGGASGIRTTDTQYF. The chain has TRBV7-6 and TRBJ2-3, with 9 bases matching TRBD2. Germline CDR1 SGHVS, CDR2 FNYEAQ. This CDR3 region has 20 residues. The V and J ends lost 1 base and 3 bases, in that order; junction bases with no gene match: 17.

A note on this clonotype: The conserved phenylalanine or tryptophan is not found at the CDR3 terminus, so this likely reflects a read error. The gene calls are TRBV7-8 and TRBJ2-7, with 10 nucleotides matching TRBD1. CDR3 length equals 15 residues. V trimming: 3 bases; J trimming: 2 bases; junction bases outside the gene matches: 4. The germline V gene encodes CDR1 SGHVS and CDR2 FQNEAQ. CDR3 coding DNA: TGTGCCAGCAGCTTCAGGGACAGGGGAACCTACGAGCAGTACGGC. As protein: CASSFRDRGTYEQYG.

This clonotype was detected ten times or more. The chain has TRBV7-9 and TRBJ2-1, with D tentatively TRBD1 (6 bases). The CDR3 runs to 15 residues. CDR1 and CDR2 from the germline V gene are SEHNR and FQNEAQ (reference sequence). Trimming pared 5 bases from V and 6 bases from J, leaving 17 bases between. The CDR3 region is CASSPPGERSNEQFF. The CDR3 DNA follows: TGTGCCAGCAGCCCCCCAGGGGAACGATCCAATGAGCAGTTCTTC.

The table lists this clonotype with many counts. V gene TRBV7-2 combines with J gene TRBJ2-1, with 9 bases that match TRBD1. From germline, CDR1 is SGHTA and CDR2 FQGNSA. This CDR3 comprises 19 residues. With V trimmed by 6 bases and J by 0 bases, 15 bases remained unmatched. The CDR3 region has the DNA TGTGCCAGCAGGTTGACCGGGACAGGGCTGGCCAGCTCCTACAATGAGCAGTTCTTC. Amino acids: CASRLTGTGLASSYNEQFF.

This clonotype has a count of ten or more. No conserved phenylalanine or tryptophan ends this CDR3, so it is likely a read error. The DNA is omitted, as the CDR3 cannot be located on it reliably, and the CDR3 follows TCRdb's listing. The CDR3 region is CSAMAATPQS. This chain links TRBV20-1 with TRBJ2-1; the table's D call TRBD1 went unverified against the DNA. Per germline, CDR1 DFQATT and CDR2 SNEGSKA (reference sequence). A total of 10 residues make up the CDR3, ends included.

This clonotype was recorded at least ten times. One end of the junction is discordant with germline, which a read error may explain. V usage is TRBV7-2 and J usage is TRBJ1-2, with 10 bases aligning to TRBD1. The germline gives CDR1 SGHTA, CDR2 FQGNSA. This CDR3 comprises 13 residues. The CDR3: CASSRRTGGSVSF. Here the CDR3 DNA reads TGTGCCAGCAGCCGTCGGACAGGGGGTAGTGTTTCATTC.

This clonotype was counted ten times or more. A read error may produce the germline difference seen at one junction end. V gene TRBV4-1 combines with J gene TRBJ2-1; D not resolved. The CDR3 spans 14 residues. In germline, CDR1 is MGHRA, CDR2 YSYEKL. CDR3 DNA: TGTGCCAGCAGCCAAGATATGATGGGTCGGGAGCAGTTCTTC. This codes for CASSQDMMGREQFF.

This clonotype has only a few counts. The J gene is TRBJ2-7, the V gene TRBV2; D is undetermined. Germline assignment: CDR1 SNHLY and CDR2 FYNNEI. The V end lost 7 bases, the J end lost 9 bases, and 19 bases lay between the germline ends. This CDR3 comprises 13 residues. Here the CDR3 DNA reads TGTGCCAGCAAGGCGTCTCGAATCGTCGGGCAGTACTTC. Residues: CASKASRIVGQYF.

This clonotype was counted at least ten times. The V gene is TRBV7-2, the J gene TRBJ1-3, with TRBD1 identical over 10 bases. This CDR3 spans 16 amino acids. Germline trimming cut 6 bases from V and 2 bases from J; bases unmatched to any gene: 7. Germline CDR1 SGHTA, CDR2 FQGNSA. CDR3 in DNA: TGTGCCAGCAGTCGCTTCGACAGGGGGCCTGGAAACACCATATATTTT. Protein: CASSRFDRGPGNTIYF. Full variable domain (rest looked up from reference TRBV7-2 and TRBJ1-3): GAGVSQSPSNKVTEKGKDVELRCDPISGHTALYWYRQSLGQGLEFLIYFQGNSAPDKSGLPSDRFSAERTGGSVSTLTIQRTQQEDSAVYLCASSRFDRGPGNTIYFGEGSWLTVV.

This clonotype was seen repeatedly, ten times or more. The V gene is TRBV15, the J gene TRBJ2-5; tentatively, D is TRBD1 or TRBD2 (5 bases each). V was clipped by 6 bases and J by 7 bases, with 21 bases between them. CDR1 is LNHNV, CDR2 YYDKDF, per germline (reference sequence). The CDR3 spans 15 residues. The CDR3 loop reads CATRTTEDIARTQYF. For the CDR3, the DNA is TGTGCCACCAGAACAACGGAGGACATTGCAAGGACCCAGTACTTC.

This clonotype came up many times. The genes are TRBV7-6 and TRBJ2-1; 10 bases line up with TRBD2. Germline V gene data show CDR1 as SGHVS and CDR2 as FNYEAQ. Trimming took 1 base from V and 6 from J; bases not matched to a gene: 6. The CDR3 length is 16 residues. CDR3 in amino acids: CASSLGAGGPGNEQFF. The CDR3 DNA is TGTGCCAGCAGCTTAGGAGCGGGAGGGCCGGGCAATGAGCAGTTCTTC.

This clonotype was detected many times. CDR3 bases: TGTGCCATCAGTGGGGGACAGGGGAGGACTGAAGCTTTCTTT. It is translated as CAISGGQGRTEAFF. The J gene is TRBJ1-1, the V gene TRBV10-3; 10 bases fit TRBD1. The V segment lost 4 bases and the J segment 5 bases; nucleotides outside the gene matches: 4. Germline CDR1 reads ENHRY; CDR2 reads SYGVKD. The length of the CDR3 is 14 residues.

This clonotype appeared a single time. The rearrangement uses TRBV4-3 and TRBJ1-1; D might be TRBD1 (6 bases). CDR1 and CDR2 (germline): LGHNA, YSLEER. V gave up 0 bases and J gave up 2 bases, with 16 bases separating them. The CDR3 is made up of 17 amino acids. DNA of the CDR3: TGCGCCAGCAGCCAAGATCATGCGGGGGGCTACAACACTGAAGCTTTCTTT. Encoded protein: CASSQDHAGGYNTEAFF.

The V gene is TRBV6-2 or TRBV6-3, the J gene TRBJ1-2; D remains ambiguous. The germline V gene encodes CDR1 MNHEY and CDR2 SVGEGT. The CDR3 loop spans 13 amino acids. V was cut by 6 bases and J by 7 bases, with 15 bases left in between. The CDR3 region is CASSPGQPGGYTF. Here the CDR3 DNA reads TGTGCCAGCAGCCCTGGTCAACCAGGTGGCTACACCTTC.

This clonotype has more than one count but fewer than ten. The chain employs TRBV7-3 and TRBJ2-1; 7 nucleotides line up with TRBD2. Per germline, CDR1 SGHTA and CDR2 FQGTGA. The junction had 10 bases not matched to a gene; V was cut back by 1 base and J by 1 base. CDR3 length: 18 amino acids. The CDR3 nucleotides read TGTGCCAGCAGCTTAAAGGACCCCGGCGGGAGATCCTACAATGAGCAGTTCTTC. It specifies CASSLKDPGGRSYNEQFF.